This T cell receptor (beta chain) stems from a study of blood T cell repertoires in COVID-19. Original processing notes: Estimation of nucleated cell counts relied on the amplification of reference gene primers. The method was immunoSEQ multiplex PCR; TCRdb's version includes in-frame clones alone and lacks a portion of them. That table furnishes V, J and clone size, whereas the DNA furnished D and trimming. Here the sample spans 60,000 to 75,000 clones, about 88% being singletons. The V gene's germline CDR1 is DFQATT and CDR2 SNEGSKA (reference sequence). The CDR3 length is 13 residues. Trimming left V 3 bases short and J 0 bases short, with 6 bases between.

The rearrangement links TRBV20-1 to TRBJ1-5; D unclear. The source material was peripheral blood. The TCR sequence derives from a human donor in a cohort sampled during active COVID-19. The CDR3, as DNA: TGCAGTGCTAGTGCGGGTAGCAATCAGCCCCAGCATTTT. This translates into CSASAGSNQPQHF.